The 15 T cell receptor beta chains below were found in one sample sequenced in a study of cytomegalovirus exposure and HLA in healthy donors. Primers included in the PCR were 60 Vbeta and 13 Jbeta primers. The repertoire was sequenced with immunoSEQ multiplex PCR; TCRdb's copy has only in-frame clones and lacks some. The profile shows under 300,000 clones, roughly two thirds of them singletons. Sequences were obtained from PBMCs. These receptors were obtained from a female donor in good health and CMV-seronegative.

This clone was found a few times. The genes are TRBV6-5 and TRBJ2-5; TRBD1 might be the D (6 bases). The germline V and J ends were trimmed by 6 bases and 5 bases, with 19 bases remaining between them. Germline assignment: CDR1 MNHEY and CDR2 SVGAGI. The CDR3 is 15 amino acids. The DNA of the CDR3 is TGTGCCAGCAGACTCGGACAGATGAGAAGGGAGACCCAGTACTTC. This gives the protein CASRLGQMRRETQYF.

V usage is TRBV5-1 and J usage is TRBJ2-2; the D is unclear. The V end lost 0 bases, the J end lost 4 bases, and 10 bases lay between the germline ends. In germline, CDR1 is SGHRS, CDR2 YFSETQ. This CDR3 region has 15 residues. The DNA for the CDR3 is TGCGCCAGCAGCTTGGACCCAGGCAGCACCGGGGAGCTGTTTTTT. Translated, it gives CASSLDPGSTGELFF.

The V gene is TRBV15, the J gene TRBJ2-1; 7 bases are a match to TRBD2. V lost 5 bases to trimming and J lost 4 bases; unmatched junction nucleotides: 14. Germline CDR1 LNHNV, CDR2 YYDKDF (reference sequence). The CDR3 runs to 17 residues. Here the CDR3 reads CATSPSLGRERYNEQFF. CDR3 nucleotide sequence: TGTGCCACCAGCCCTTCTCTAGGGCGGGAGAGGTACAATGAGCAGTTCTTC.

The rearrangement links TRBV6-6 to TRBJ2-3, with D possibly matching TRBD1 (6 bases). CDR3 length: 14 residues. Germline CDR1 reads MNHNY; CDR2 reads SVGAGI (reference sequence). Here the CDR3 DNA reads TGTGGGGTCCAACAGGGCTTCGGGGCAGATACGCAGTATTTT. Its translation is CGVQQGFGADTQYF.

As to this clone: Additional DNA sequences in this sample encode the identical CDR3. This chain joins TRBV15 and TRBJ2-7; D gene unclear. CDR1 and CDR2 from the germline V gene are LNHNV and YYDKDF (reference sequence). The CDR3 contains 14 residues. Trimming removed 0 bases at V and 1 base at J, with 7 bases between. The CDR3 nucleotides read TGTGCCACCAGCAGAGATCGTCTTTCCTACGAGCAGTACTTC. It yields the protein CATSRDRLSYEQYF. The full variable domain, rest sourced from reference TRBV15 and TRBJ2-7, is DAMVIQNPRYQVTQFGKPVTLSCSQTLNHNVMYWYQQKSSQAPKLLFHYYDKDFNNEADTPDNFQSRRPNTSFCFLDIRSPGLGDTAMYLCATSRDRLSYEQYFGPGTRLTVT.

This chain joins TRBV5-4 and TRBJ1-4; D unresolved. V lost 1 base and J lost 8, with 18 bases in between. Germline V gene lookup returns CDR1 SGHNT and CDR2 YYREEE (reference sequence). This CDR3 has 16 amino acids. CDR3 bases: TGTGCCAGCAGCTTGAGTAGTTCGGGTTCTCGAGAAAAACTGTTTTTT. It codes for CASSLSSSGSREKLFF.

V and J are TRBV9 and TRBJ1-1; 7 bases map to TRBD1. This CDR3 is built from 12 residues. The germline V gene has CDR1 SGDLS and CDR2 YYNGEE. With V trimmed by 2 bases and J by 8 bases, 3 bases remained unmatched. CDR3 sequence: CASSVSGQEAFF. The CDR3 DNA reads as TGTGCCAGCAGCGTTTCGGGACAGGAAGCTTTCTTT. Full variable domain (rest looked up from reference TRBV9 and TRBJ1-1): DSGVTQTPKHLITATGQRVTLRCSPRSGDLSVYWYQQSLDQGLQFLIQYYNGEERAKGNILERFSAQQFPDLHSELNLSSLELGDSALYFCASSVSGQEAFFGQGTRLTVV.

The gene calls are TRBV27 and TRBJ2-1; 8 bases line up with TRBD1. V shed 6 bases, J shed 8 bases, and the junction held 6 bases outside the gene matches. The CDR3 spans 13 residues. CDR1 and CDR2 (germline): MNHEY, SMNVEV (reference sequence). The CDR3 is CASRDRGRDEQFF. Here the CDR3 DNA reads TGTGCCAGCAGAGACAGGGGCAGAGATGAGCAGTTCTTC.

A few counts support this clone. The chain couples TRBV9 to TRBJ1-2, with a weak D call TRBD1 (6 bases). This CDR3 is built from 14 residues. Germline V gene sequence: CDR1 SGDLS, CDR2 YYNGEE. V was shortened by 4 bases and J by 9 bases, with 19 bases between the two germline ends. DNA of the CDR3: TGTGCCAGCAGCTCCTTCACCGGACAGCCCAGCTACACCTTC. Translating it yields CASSSFTGQPSYTF.

The V call is TRBV21-1, the J call TRBJ2-2; the D call of TRBD2 is as the table states it, not checked on the DNA. TRBV21-1 is labeled a pseudogene. The CDR3 sequence is 14 residues long. The CDR3 DNA follows: TGTGCCAGCAGCGTCGGGCGGGACACCGGGGAGCTGTTTTTT. Its protein is CASSVGRDTGELFF.

The V call is TRBV11-2, the J call TRBJ2-6, with D possibly being TRBD2 (5 bases). Trimming pared 4 bases from V and 7 bases from J, leaving 8 bases between. In germline, CDR1 is SGHAT, CDR2 FQNNGV. CDR3 length: 13 residues. CDR3 sequence (DNA): TGTGCCAGCAGCTCACGGGGAGCCAACGTCCTGACTTTC. Residues: CASSSRGANVLTF.

There are a few counts of this clone. The chain couples TRBV21-1 to TRBJ1-2; the table's D call TRBD1 went unverified against the DNA. TRBV21-1 corresponds to a pseudogene. CDR3 length: 14 residues. CDR3 region: CASSGGQVLGGYTF. CDR3 DNA: TGTGCCAGCAGCGGGGGACAGGTTCTTGGCGGCTACACCTTC.

The rearrangement links TRBV2 to TRBJ2-5; tentatively, D is TRBD1 (6 bases). The J call is in doubt because the DNA end fits TRBJ2-7 better. Germline CDR1 SNHLY, CDR2 FYNNEI. The CDR3 contains 16 residues. The CDR3 here is CASTPGRAGASYEQYF. In DNA form, the CDR3 reads TGTGCCAGCACCCCCGGTAGGGCAGGGGCATCCTACGAGCAGTACTTC.

The genes are TRBV5-8 and TRBJ2-1, with D maybe TRBD1 (5 bases). Germline CDR1 and CDR2: SGHTS and YDEGEE. Between the trimmed V and J ends, which lost 0 bases and 8 bases, there was a span of 6 bases. The CDR3 has 12 amino acids. The CDR3 DNA reads TGTGCCAGCAGCTTGGAAGGGGATGAGCAGTTCTTC. Translation gives CASSLEGDEQFF.

This chain joins TRBV15 and TRBJ1-3; D is ambiguous. The CDR3 sequence is 13 residues long. V gave up 1 base and J gave up 7 bases, with 8 bases separating them. Germline V lookup: CDR1 LNHNV, CDR2 YYDKDF (reference sequence). The CDR3 nucleotides are TGTGCCACCAGCAGAGGAGGGAGTAACACCATATATTTT. It translates to CATSRGGSNTIYF.